Below, 11 T cell receptor beta chains from the same sample are listed, as sequenced in a study of T-cell reconstitution after alpha-beta-depleted transplantation in children. The authors prepared the TCRbeta library with unique molecular identifiers. Via MiXCR, TCRdb re-called the PCR reads, giving one row per CDR3 protein. The sample lists under 850,000 distinct CDR3 sequences, 10% to 15% occurring once. Sequenced material: PBMCs, taken before TCRalphabeta/CD19-depleted stem cell transplant. The source of these receptors is a girl aged 2-10 years with congenital amegakaryocytic thrombocytopenia, due to receive a stem cell transplant.

This clonotype showed up many times. The rearrangement joins TRBV20-1 to TRBJ2-3, with unresolved D. The V and J ends lost 3 bases and 1 base respectively, with 11 bases between them. The CDR3 has 14 residues. Germline assignment: CDR1 DFQATT and CDR2 SNEGSKA (reference sequence). In DNA form, the CDR3 reads TGCAGTGCTAGGCTGCTCTGGGGCACAGATACGCAGTATTTT. Translating it yields CSARLLWGTDTQYF.

This clonotype was picked up one time. This clone may be a read error of a much larger clone one base away. The CDR3 coding sequence is TGTGCCAGCAGTTCATCCCCCTACGAGCAGCACTTC. Amino acid sequence: CASSSSPYEQHF. This chain connects TRBV6-6 to TRBJ2-7, with D hard to call. This CDR3 is 12 amino acids long. The germline V gene encodes CDR1 MNHNY and CDR2 SVGAGI (reference sequence).

This clonotype was seen a handful of times. A much larger clone differs by one base, so this may be a read error. The rearrangement joins TRBV5-1 to TRBJ2-1; D remains ambiguous. The CDR3 is made up of 11 amino acids. V lost 0 bases, J lost 8 bases, and 3 bases lay in between. CDR1 is SGHRS and CDR2 is YFSETQ in the germline V gene. The CDR3 DNA is TGCGCCAGCAGCTTGGAGTATGAGCAGTTCTTC. Protein: CASSLEYEQFF.

This clonotype was seen ten or more times. The V and J genes are TRBV12-3 or TRBV12-4 and TRBJ1-2; D not certain. V gave up 2 bases and J gave up 8 bases, with 12 bases separating them. The CDR3 runs to 13 residues. The CDR3 is CASSLYKLKGYTF. CDR3 nucleotides: TGTGCCAGCAGTTTATACAAACTGAAGGGCTACACCTTC.

The chain combines TRBV9 with TRBJ1-2; D perhaps matches TRBD1 (5 bases). With 0 bases removed from V and 6 bases from J, the gap between germline ends came to 15 bases. From germline, CDR1 is SGDLS and CDR2 YYNGEE. This CDR3 contains 15 residues. This CDR3 reads CASSVDAKGLNGYTF. In nucleotides, the CDR3 is TGTGCCAGCAGCGTAGATGCGAAGGGGCTCAATGGCTACACCTTC. The whole variable domain, remainder taken from reference TRBV9 and TRBJ1-2, is DSGVTQTPKHLITATGQRVTLRCSPRSGDLSVYWYQQSLDQGLQFLIQYYNGEERAKGNILERFSAQQFPDLHSELNLSSLELGDSALYFCASSVDAKGLNGYTFGSGTRLTVV.

The table lists this clonotype with a few counts. This sequence joins TRBV20-1 and TRBJ2-1; 13 nucleotides agree with TRBD2. CDR3 length: 15 amino acids. Per the germline V gene, CDR1 is DFQATT and CDR2 is SNEGSKA (reference sequence). With V trimmed by 3 bases and J by 10 bases, 9 bases remained unmatched. The CDR3 region is CSARGPGLAGPEQFF. DNA for the CDR3: TGCAGTGCTAGGGGGCCGGGACTAGCGGGACCAGAGCAGTTCTTC.

This chain links TRBV4-2 with TRBJ2-5; TRBD2 aligns across 10 bases. The V segment lost 0 bases and the J segment 4 bases; nucleotides outside the gene matches: 5. In germline, CDR1 is LGHNA, CDR2 YNFKEQ. The CDR3 extends over 16 amino acids. The CDR3 region has the DNA TGTGCCAGCAGCCAAGATGAGGGACTAGCGAGAGAGACCCAGTACTTC. Translated: CASSQDEGLARETQYF.

This clonotype was counted ten times or more. The chain is built from TRBV4-2 and TRBJ2-1, with 12 nucleotides matching TRBD2. V lost 7 bases and J lost 9; bases outside the gene matches: 10. Germline V gene lookup returns CDR1 LGHNA and CDR2 YNFKEQ. The CDR3 extends over 15 amino acids. The CDR3 DNA reads TGTGCCAGCAACTCAAGACTAGCGGGAGAGGTTGAGCAGTTCTTC. Translation: CASNSRLAGEVEQFF.

This clonotype was seen more than once but under ten times. The chain links TRBV11-2 to TRBJ2-1, with a weak D call TRBD1 (5 bases). V lost 1 base and J 0 bases, leaving 19 bases between the germline ends. This CDR3 has 19 amino acids. In germline, CDR1 is SGHAT, CDR2 FQNNGV. This CDR3 reads CASSLGPPDNLRSYNEQFF. In DNA, the CDR3 is TGTGCCAGCAGCTTAGGACCCCCGGACAACCTGCGCTCCTACAATGAGCAGTTCTTC.

This clonotype was counted at least ten times. This chain joins TRBV10-3 and TRBJ2-7; 10 bases are a match to TRBD1. The CDR3 contains 13 residues. CDR1 ENHRY and CDR2 SYGVKD come from the germline V gene. V lost 10 bases to trimming and J lost 5 bases; unmatched junction nucleotides: 8. The CDR3 DNA reads as TGTGCCACCCTGGGACAGGGGATAAACGAGCAGTACTTC. It encodes CATLGQGINEQYF.

The chain recombines TRBV20-1 with TRBJ2-7, with 10 bases matching TRBD2. The CDR3 contains 16 residues. V was clipped by 1 base and J by 5 bases; unmatched bases: 11. Germline V CDR1 and CDR2: DFQATT, SNEGSKA (reference sequence). The DNA of the CDR3 is TGCAGTGCTAGAGTTTTTGCTAGCGGGAGTTTCCACGAGCAGTACTTC. As protein: CSARVFASGSFHEQYF.